This TCR beta chain was sequenced during a study of blood T cell repertoires in COVID-19. Study-level information: COVID-19 samples collected from the United States, Italy and Spain covered acute and convalescent phases. Sample material is recorded as cDNA or gDNA derived from T cells, B-cell-depleted T cells, or PBMCs.

The CDR3 runs to 18 residues. J was trimmed by 0 bases and V by 5 bases; bases with no gene match: 5. Germline V gene sequence: CDR1 MNHNS, CDR2 SASEGT. In the authors' workflow: By means of reference gene primer amplification, nucleated cell counts were estimated. TCRdb's copy holds only in-frame clones and misses some; the assay was immunoSEQ multiplex PCR. That table gives V, J and clone size, and the DNA gave D and trimming. The table records over 200,000 clones, around 85% of them present only once. The TCR originated in a human donor in a cohort sampled during active COVID-19. The sample comprised peripheral blood. The rearrangement joins TRBV6-1 to TRBJ2-1; TRBD2 agrees at 15 bases. CDR3 bases: TGTGCCAGCAGTAAAGGACTAGCGGGGGGGATCTCCTACAATGAGCAGTTCTTC. It specifies CASSKGLAGGISYNEQFF.